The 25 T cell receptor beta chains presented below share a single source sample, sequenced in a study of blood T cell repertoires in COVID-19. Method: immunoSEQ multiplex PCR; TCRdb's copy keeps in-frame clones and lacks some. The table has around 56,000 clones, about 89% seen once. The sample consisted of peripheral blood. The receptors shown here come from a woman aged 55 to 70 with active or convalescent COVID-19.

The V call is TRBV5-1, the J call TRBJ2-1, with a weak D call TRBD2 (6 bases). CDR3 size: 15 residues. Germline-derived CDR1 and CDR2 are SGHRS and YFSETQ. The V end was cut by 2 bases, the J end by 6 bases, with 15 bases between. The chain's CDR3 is CASSFGGTPTNEQFF. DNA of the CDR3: TGCGCCAGCAGCTTCGGAGGGACCCCCACCAATGAGCAGTTCTTC.

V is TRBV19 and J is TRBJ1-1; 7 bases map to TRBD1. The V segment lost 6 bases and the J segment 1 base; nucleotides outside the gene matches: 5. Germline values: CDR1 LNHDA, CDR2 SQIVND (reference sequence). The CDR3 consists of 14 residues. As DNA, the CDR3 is TGTGCCAGTAGGCCCCGACAGGGGAACACTGAAGCTTTCTTT. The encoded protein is CASRPRQGNTEAFF.

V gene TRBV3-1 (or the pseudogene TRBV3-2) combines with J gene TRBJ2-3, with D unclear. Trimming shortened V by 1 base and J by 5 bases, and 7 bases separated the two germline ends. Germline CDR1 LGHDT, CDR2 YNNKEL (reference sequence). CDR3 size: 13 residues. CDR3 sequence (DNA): TGTGCCAGCAGCCAAGCCCTTATAGATACGCAGTATTTT. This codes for CASSQALIDTQYF.

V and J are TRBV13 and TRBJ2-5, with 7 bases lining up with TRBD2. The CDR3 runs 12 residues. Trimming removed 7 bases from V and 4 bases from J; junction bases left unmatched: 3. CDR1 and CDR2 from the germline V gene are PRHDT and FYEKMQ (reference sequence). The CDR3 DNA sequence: TGTGCCAGCAAAGGGAGGGGAGAGACCCAGTACTTC. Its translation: CASKGRGETQYF.

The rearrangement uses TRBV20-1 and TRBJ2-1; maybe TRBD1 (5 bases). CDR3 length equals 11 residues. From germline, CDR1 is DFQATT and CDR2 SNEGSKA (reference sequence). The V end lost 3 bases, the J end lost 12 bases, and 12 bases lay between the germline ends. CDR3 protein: CSASSDSGQFF. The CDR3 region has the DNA TGCAGTGCTAGCTCCGACAGTGGGCAGTTCTTC.

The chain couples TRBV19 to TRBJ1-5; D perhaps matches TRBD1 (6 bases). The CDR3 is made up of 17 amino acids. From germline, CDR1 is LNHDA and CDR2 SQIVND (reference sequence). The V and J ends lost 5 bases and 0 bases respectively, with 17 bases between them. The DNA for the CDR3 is TGTGCCAGTAGTCTCCTACAGGGTCGTAATAGCAATCAGCCCCAGCATTTT. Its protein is CASSLLQGRNSNQPQHF.

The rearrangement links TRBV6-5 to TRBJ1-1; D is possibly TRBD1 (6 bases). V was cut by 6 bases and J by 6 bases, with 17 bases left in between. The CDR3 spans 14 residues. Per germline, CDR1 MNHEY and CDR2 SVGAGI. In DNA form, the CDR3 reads TGTGCCAGCAGCCAGGGACACCGGAGCGCTGAAGCTTTCTTT. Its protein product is CASSQGHRSAEAFF.

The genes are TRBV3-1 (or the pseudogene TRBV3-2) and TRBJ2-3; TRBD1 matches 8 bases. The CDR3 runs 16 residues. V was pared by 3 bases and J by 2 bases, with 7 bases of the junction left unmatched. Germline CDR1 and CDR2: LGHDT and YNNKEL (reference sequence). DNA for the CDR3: TGTGCCAGCAGCCAGAGGACAGGGCACATCACAGATACGCAGTATTTT. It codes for CASSQRTGHITDTQYF.

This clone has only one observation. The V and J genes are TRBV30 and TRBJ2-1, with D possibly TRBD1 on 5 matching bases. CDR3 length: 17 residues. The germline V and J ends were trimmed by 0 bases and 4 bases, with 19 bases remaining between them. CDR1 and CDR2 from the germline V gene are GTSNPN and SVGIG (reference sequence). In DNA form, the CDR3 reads TGTGCCTGGAGTGTACTTTTAGGGGCAGGAGAGTACAATGAGCAGTTCTTC. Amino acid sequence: CAWSVLLGAGEYNEQFF.

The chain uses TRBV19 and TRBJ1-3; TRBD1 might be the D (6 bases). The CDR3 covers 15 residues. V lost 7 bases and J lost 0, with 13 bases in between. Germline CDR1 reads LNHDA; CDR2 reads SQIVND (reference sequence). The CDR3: CASNDRMSSGNTIYF. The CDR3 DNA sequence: TGTGCCAGTAACGACAGGATGAGCTCTGGAAACACCATATATTTT.

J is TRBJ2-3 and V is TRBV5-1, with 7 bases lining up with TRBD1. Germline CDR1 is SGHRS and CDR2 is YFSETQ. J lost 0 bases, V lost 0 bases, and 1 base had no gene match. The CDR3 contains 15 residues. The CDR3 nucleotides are TGCGCCAGCAGCTTGGAGGGGGCCAGCACAGATACGCAGTATTTT. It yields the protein CASSLEGASTDTQYF.

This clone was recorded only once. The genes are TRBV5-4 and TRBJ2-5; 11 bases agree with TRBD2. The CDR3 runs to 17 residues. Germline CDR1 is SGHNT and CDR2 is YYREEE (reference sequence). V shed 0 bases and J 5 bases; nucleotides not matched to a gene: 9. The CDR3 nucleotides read TGTGCCAGCAGCTTGGCACTAGCGACTAGCGGGGAGGAGACCCAGTACTTC. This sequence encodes CASSLALATSGEETQYF.

CDR3 sequence reads: CASSLGTSGSNEQFF. CDR3 coding DNA: TGTGCCAGCAGCTTAGGGACTAGCGGGAGCAATGAGCAGTTCTTC. This sequence joins TRBV7-2 and TRBJ2-1; 13 bases match TRBD2. Per the germline V gene, CDR1 is SGHTA and CDR2 is FQGNSA. V lost 1 base and J lost 6; bases outside the gene matches: 0. CDR3 size: 15 residues. Full variable domain (remainder filled in from reference TRBV7-2 and TRBJ2-1): GAGVSQSPSNKVTEKGKDVELRCDPISGHTALYWYRQSLGQGLEFLIYFQGNSAPDKSGLPSDRFSAERTGGSVSTLTIQRTQQEDSAVYLCASSLGTSGSNEQFFGPGTRLTVL.

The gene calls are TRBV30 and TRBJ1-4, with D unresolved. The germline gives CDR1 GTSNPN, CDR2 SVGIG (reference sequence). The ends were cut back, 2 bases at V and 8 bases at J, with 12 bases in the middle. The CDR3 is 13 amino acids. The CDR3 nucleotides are TGTGCCTGGAGTATGCAGGCCTGGGAAAAACTGTTTTTT. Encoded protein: CAWSMQAWEKLFF.

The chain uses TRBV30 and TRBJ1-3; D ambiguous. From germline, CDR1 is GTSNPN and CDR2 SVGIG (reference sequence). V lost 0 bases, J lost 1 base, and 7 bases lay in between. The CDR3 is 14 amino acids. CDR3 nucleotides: TGTGCCTGGAGTGTAAGTGCGTCTGGAAACACCATATATTTT. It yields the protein CAWSVSASGNTIYF.

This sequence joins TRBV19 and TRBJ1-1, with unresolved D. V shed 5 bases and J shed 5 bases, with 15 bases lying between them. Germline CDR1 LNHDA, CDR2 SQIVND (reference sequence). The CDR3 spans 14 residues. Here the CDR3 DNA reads TGTGCCAGTAGTTTCGACGGAGGTGGGACTGAAGCTTTCTTT. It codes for CASSFDGGGTEAFF.

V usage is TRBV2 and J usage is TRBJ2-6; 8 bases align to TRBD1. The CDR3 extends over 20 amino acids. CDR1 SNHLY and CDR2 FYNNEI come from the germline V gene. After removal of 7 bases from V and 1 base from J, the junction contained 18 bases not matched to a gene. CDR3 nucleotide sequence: TGTGCCAGCAACTTACGGACCCCGGGACAGGTTAAGTCTGGGGCCAACGTCCTGACTTTC. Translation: CASNLRTPGQVKSGANVLTF.

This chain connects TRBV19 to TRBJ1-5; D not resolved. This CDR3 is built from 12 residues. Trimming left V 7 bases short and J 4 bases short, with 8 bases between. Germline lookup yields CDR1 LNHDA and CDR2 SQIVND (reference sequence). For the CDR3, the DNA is TGTGCCAGTACTAGGGAGAATCAGCCCCAGCATTTT. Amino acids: CASTRENQPQHF. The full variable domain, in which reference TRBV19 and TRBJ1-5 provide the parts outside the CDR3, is DGGITQSPKYLFRKEGQNVTLSCEQNLNHDAMYWYRQDPGQGLRLIYYSQIVNDFQKGDIAEGYSVSREKKESFPLTVTSAQKNPTAFYLCASTRENQPQHFGDGTRLSIL.

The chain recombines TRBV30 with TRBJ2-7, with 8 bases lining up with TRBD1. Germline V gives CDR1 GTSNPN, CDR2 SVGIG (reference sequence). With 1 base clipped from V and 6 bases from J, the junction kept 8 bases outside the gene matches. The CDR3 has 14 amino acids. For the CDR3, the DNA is TGTGCCTGGAGTGCAGGAACAGGGGGTGTCGAGCAGTACTTC. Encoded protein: CAWSAGTGGVEQYF.

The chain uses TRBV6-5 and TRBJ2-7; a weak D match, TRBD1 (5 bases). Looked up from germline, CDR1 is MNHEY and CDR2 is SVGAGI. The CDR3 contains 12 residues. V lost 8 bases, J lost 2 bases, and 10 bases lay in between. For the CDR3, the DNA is TGTGCCAGCCTCCGGACACCCTACGAGCAGTACTTC. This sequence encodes CASLRTPYEQYF.

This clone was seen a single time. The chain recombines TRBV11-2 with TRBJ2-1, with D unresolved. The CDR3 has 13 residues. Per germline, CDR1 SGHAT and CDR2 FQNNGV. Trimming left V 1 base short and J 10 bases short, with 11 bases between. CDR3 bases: TGTGCCAGCAGCTTAGGGGTAGCTTTCGAGCAGTTCTTC. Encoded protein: CASSLGVAFEQFF.

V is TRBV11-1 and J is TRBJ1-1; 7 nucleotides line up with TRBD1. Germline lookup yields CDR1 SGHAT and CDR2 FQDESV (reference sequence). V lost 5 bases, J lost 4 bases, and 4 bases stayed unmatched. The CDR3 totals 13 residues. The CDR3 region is CASSPDRVTEAFF. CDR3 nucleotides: TGTGCCAGCAGCCCTGACAGGGTCACTGAAGCTTTCTTT.

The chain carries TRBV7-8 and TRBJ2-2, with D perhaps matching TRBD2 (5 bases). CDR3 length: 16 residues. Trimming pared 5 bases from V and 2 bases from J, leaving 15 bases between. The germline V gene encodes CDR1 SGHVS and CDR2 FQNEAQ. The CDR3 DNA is TGTGCCAGCAGCCTGTTGACGGGATTAAACACCGGGGAGCTGTTTTTT. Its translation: CASSLLTGLNTGELFF. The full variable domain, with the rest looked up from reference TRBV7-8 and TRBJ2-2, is GAGVSQSPRYKVAKRGQDVALRCDPISGHVSLFWYQQALGQGPEFLTYFQNEAQLDKSGLPSDRFFAERPEGSVSTLKIQRTQQEDSAVYLCASSLLTGLNTGELFFGEGSRLTVL.

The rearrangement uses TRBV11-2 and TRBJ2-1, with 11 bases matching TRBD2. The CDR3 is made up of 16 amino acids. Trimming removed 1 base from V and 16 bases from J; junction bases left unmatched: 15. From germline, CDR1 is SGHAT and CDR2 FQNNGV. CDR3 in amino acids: CASSLGSYSGRARIFF. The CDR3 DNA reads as TGTGCCAGCAGCTTAGGATCGTATAGCGGGAGGGCCCGCATCTTCTTC.

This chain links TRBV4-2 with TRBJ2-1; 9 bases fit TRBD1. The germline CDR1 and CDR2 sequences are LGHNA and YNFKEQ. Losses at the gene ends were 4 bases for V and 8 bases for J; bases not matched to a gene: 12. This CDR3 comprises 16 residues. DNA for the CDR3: TGTGCCAGCAGCCCCCTGGACAGGGGCGTAGGATATGAGCAGTTCTTC. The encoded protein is CASSPLDRGVGYEQFF.